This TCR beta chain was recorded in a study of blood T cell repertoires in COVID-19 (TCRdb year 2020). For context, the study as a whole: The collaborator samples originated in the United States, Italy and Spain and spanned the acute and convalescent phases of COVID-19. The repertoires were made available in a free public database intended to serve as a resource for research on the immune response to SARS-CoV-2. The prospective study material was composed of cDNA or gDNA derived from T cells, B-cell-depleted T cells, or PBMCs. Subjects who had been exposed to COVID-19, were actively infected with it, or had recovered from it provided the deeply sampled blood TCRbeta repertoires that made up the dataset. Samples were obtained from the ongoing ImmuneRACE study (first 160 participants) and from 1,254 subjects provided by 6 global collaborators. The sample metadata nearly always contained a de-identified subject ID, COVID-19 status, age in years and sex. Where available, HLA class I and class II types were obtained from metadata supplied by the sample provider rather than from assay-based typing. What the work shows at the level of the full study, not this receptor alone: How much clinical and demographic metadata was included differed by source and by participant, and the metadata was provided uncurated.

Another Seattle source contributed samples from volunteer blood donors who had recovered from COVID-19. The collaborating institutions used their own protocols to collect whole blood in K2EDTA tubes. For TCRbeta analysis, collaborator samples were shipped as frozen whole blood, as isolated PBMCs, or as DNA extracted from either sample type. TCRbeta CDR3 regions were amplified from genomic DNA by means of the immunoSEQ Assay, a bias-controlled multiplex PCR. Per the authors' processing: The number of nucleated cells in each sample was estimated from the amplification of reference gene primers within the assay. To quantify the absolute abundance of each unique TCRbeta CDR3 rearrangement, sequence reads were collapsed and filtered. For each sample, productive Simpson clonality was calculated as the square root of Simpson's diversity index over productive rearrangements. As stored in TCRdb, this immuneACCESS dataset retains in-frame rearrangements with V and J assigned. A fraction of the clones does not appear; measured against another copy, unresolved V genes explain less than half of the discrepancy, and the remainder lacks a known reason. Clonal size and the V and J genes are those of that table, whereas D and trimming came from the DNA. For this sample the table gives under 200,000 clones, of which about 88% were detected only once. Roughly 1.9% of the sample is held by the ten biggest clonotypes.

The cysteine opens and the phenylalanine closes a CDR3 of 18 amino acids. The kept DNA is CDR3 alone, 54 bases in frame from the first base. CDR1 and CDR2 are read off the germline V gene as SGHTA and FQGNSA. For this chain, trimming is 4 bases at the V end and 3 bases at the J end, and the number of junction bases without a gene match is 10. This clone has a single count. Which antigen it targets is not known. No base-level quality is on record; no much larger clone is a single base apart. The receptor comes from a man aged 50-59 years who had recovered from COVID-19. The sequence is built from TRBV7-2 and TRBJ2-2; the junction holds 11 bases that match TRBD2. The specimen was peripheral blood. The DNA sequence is TGTGCCAGCAGCTCCCTGGGTAGCGGGGGGGCCTACACCGGGGAGCTGTTTTTT. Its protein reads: CASSSLGSGGAYTGELFF. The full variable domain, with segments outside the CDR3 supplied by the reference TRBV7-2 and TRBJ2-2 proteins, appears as GAGVSQSPSNKVTEKGKDVELRCDPISGHTALYWYRQSLGQGLEFLIYFQGNSAPDKSGLPSDRFSAERTGGSVSTLTIQRTQQEDSAVYLCASSSLGSGGAYTGELFFGEGSRLTVL.